Below, 17 T cell receptor beta chains from the same sample are listed, as sequenced in a study of shared T cell receptors in the human thymus. Sequencing was performed with immunoSEQ multiplex PCR; in TCRdb, only in-frame clones are kept and a portion is missing. The data hold 500,000 to 750,000 clones, with roughly 88% observed a single time. The same sample was also studied in work on human thymus T cells.

Sample: thymocytes. These receptors all come from a boy less than two years old with a congenital heart defect.

The DNA for the CDR3 is TGTGCCAGCACCCCGGGAGGGGACAGCTCCTACGAGCAGTACTTC. It is translated as CASTPGGDSSYEQYF. The chain couples TRBV27 to TRBJ2-7, with a weak D call TRBD2 (8 bases). Trimming cost V 7 bases and J 0 bases, with 16 bases left between them. Germline-derived CDR1 and CDR2 are MNHEY and SMNVEV (reference sequence). The CDR3 has 15 amino acids.

CDR3 loop: CASSLGYGGANYGYTF. CDR3 DNA sequence: TGTGCCAGCAGCTTAGGTTACGGGGGGGCGAACTATGGCTACACCTTC. The rearrangement links TRBV11-2 to TRBJ1-2; the D gene is possibly TRBD1 (6 bases). CDR1 SGHAT and CDR2 FQNNGV come from the germline V gene. Trimming removed 1 base from V and 2 bases from J, with 14 bases in between. The CDR3 is 16 residues long.

V is TRBV5-1 and J is TRBJ2-7; D is perhaps TRBD2 (5 bases). The V gene's germline CDR1 is SGHRS and CDR2 YFSETQ. V was shortened by 7 bases and J by 5 bases, with 16 bases between the two germline ends. The CDR3 loop spans 13 amino acids. This CDR3 reads CASGPPRGHEQYF. CDR3 coding DNA: TGCGCCAGCGGCCCCCCCCGGGGTCACGAGCAGTACTTC.

This chain links TRBV27 with TRBJ1-4; no clear D gene. CDR3 length: 12 residues. The V end lost 5 bases, the J end lost 7 bases, and 8 bases lay between the germline ends. Germline V gene sequence: CDR1 MNHEY, CDR2 SMNVEV (reference sequence). This CDR3 reads CASSARGEKLFF. CDR3 coding DNA: TGTGCCAGCAGTGCCCGGGGTGAAAAACTGTTTTTT.

This clone was counted once. The CDR3 DNA follows: TGCGCCAGCAGCTGGAGGGGACTAGCGGTCTTCCACGAGCAGTACTTC. Translating it yields CASSWRGLAVFHEQYF. The chain carries TRBV5-1 and TRBJ2-5; 11 nucleotides match TRBD2. The closer fit of TRBJ2-7 to the DNA end suggests the J call may be wrong. CDR3 length: 16 amino acids. From germline, CDR1 is SGHRS and CDR2 YFSETQ.

Turning to this clone: This sample includes further DNA sequences coding for the same CDR3. V usage is TRBV27 and J usage is TRBJ2-2, with a weak D call TRBD1 (5 bases). CDR3 length equals 12 residues. V was cut by 3 bases and J by 6 bases, with 5 bases left in between. Germline values: CDR1 MNHEY, CDR2 SMNVEV (reference sequence). CDR3 bases: TGTGCCAGCAGTTTGGGGCCCGGGGAGCTGTTTTTT. Amino acid sequence: CASSLGPGELFF.

The chain couples TRBV20-1 to TRBJ2-1; 7 bases are a match to TRBD2. V lost 6 bases and J lost 7; bases outside the gene matches: 3. The CDR3 extends over 11 amino acids. The germline V gene has CDR1 DFQATT and CDR2 SNEGSKA (reference sequence). CDR3 sequence reads: CSAGAGNEQFF. The CDR3 DNA sequence: TGCAGTGCCGGAGCGGGGAATGAGCAGTTCTTC.

This sequence joins TRBV7-2 and TRBJ2-7; TRBD2 aligns across 12 bases. V lost 1 base, J lost 4 bases, and 5 bases stayed unmatched. This CDR3 contains 16 residues. Germline-derived CDR1 and CDR2 are SGHTA and FQGNSA. In DNA, the CDR3 is TGTGCCAGCAGCTTAGTGACTAGCGGGAGTAGTTACGAGCAGTACTTC. This sequence encodes CASSLVTSGSSYEQYF.

This clone was counted only a few times. V usage is TRBV19 and J usage is TRBJ2-2, with 12 bases fitting TRBD2. The germline gives CDR1 LNHDA, CDR2 SQIVND (reference sequence). V shed 8 bases, J shed 1 base, and the junction held 5 bases outside the gene matches. The CDR3 is 16 residues long. The DNA of the CDR3 is TGTGCCAGTCGACTAGCGGGAGTGTGGAACACCGGGGAGCTGTTTTTT. Its protein is CASRLAGVWNTGELFF.

The rearrangement uses TRBV4-3 and TRBJ1-1; D is undetermined. Trimming removed 0 bases from V and 3 bases from J, with 14 bases in between. CDR1 is LGHNA and CDR2 is YSLEER in the germline V gene. CDR3 length: 16 residues. CDR3 residues: CASSQDGKRPHTEAFF. The CDR3 DNA follows: TGCGCCAGCAGCCAAGATGGTAAGCGGCCGCACACTGAAGCTTTCTTT.

V gene TRBV6-1 combines with J gene TRBJ2-5; 9 bases are a match to TRBD1. This CDR3 region has 13 residues. The trim removed 8 bases at V and 5 bases at J, leaving 6 bases unmatched. Per germline, CDR1 MNHNS and CDR2 SASEGT. CDR3 in DNA: TGTGCCAGCGGGGGGACAGGGTTTGAGACCCAGTACTTC. Protein product: CASGGTGFETQYF.

This chain connects TRBV7-9 to TRBJ2-6, with D possibly being TRBD1 (5 bases). This CDR3 is built from 15 residues. Trimming stripped 2 bases from V and 2 bases from J, with 7 bases between. Per the germline V gene, CDR1 is SEHNR and CDR2 is FQNEAQ (reference sequence). The CDR3 spells CASSLSGTGANVLTF. The CDR3 region has the DNA TGTGCCAGCAGCTTATCAGGGACTGGGGCCAACGTCCTGACTTTC. The full variable domain, in which reference TRBV7-9 and TRBJ2-6 provide the parts outside the CDR3, is DTGVSQNPRHKITKRGQNVTFRCDPISEHNRLYWYRQTLGQGPEFLTYFQNEAQLEKSRLLSDRFSAERPKGSFSTLEIQRTEQGDSAMYLCASSLSGTGANVLTFGAGSRLTVL.

The rearrangement uses TRBV5-4 and TRBJ2-5; D perhaps matches TRBD2 (6 bases). The V end lost 0 bases, the J end lost 4 bases, and 10 bases lay between the germline ends. The CDR3 sequence is 14 residues long. Germline V gene lookup returns CDR1 SGHNT and CDR2 YYREEE (reference sequence). Here the CDR3 reads CASSLAGGLETQYF. In DNA, the CDR3 is TGTGCCAGCAGCTTGGCCGGGGGTCTAGAGACCCAGTACTTC.

This chain links TRBV7-9 with TRBJ2-7; D is possibly TRBD1 (6 bases). Trimming removed 4 bases from V and 0 bases from J, with 10 bases in between. Per germline, CDR1 SEHNR and CDR2 FQNEAQ (reference sequence). The CDR3 spans 14 residues. CDR3 nucleotide sequence: TGTGCCAGCAGCTCGTTACAGGGCTCCTACGAGCAGTACTTC. Translated, it gives CASSSLQGSYEQYF.

V is TRBV15 and J is TRBJ2-6, with TRBD2 as a possible D gene (5 bases). Germline V gene data show CDR1 as LNHNV and CDR2 as YYDKDF (reference sequence). The CDR3 is 16 residues long. The V end was cut by 8 bases, the J end by 0 bases, with 14 bases between. CDR3 protein: CATAPDSPSGANVLTF. CDR3 DNA sequence: TGTGCCACCGCCCCGGACTCTCCCTCTGGGGCCAACGTCCTGACTTTC. Filled out from reference TRBV15 and TRBJ2-6, the complete variable domain reads DAMVIQNPRYQVTQFGKPVTLSCSQTLNHNVMYWYQQKSSQAPKLLFHYYDKDFNNEADTPDNFQSRRPNTSFCFLDIRSPGLGDTAMYLCATAPDSPSGANVLTFGAGSRLTVL.

This sequence joins TRBV13 and TRBJ1-4, with TRBD1 identical over 7 bases. The V gene end was trimmed by 5 bases and the J gene end by 7 bases; junction bases not matched to a gene: 7. Germline CDR1 PRHDT, CDR2 FYEKMQ (reference sequence). This CDR3 contains 14 residues. The CDR3 sequence: CASSPQGDGEKLFF. CDR3 nucleotide sequence: TGTGCCAGCAGCCCCCAGGGGGATGGTGAAAAACTGTTTTTT.

The CDR3 loop is CASSKGLETQYF. CDR3 sequence (DNA): TGTGCCAGCAGCAAGGGACTCGAGACCCAGTACTTC. The V call is TRBV6-5, the J call TRBJ2-5; possibly TRBD2 for D (6 bases). The CDR3 runs to 12 residues. V was trimmed by 6 bases and J by 5 bases, leaving 10 bases between them. Per the germline V gene, CDR1 is MNHEY and CDR2 is SVGAGI.